Listed below are T cell receptor beta chains from one sample, sequenced in a study of T cell changes during pregnancy in multiple sclerosis. Profiling relied on immunoSEQ multiplex PCR, and the TCRdb table lists in-frame clones only, not all of them. This table holds approximately 21,000 clones, around nine tenths found once. The specimen comprised CD8+ T cells from peripheral blood mononuclear cells, sampled in the first trimester of pregnancy. These receptor sequences come from a female donor with multiple sclerosis, enrolled in a pregnancy study. Both conserved end residues are part of each CDR3. The D gene is left open where the match is weak. Rows may omit the clone size; those that give it use once, few, many or a size class.

CDR3 length: 15
J gene: TRBJ2-7
D gene: .
clone size: .
V gene: TRBV10-3
CDR3 DNA: TGTGCCATCAGCGAATTCGGTCCGGGCTCCTACGAGCAGTACTTC
CDR3 protein: CAISEFGPGSYEQYF

CDR3 length: 15
J gene: TRBJ2-7
D gene: TRBD1
clone size: .
V gene: TRBV11-3
CDR3 DNA: TGTGCCAGCAGCTTAGGGACAGGGGACTCCTACGAGCAGTACTTC
CDR3 protein: CASSLGTGDSYEQYF

CDR3 length: 15
J gene: TRBJ1-1
D gene: TRBD1
clone size: .
V gene: TRBV13
CDR3 DNA: TGTGCCAGCAGCAGAGACAGGGGGCTGAACACTGAAGCTTTCTTT
CDR3 protein: CASSRDRGLNTEAFF

CDR3 length: 13
J gene: TRBJ2-3
D gene: .
clone size: .
V gene: TRBV14
CDR3 DNA: TGTGCCAGCAGCCAAGATCCGACAGATACGCAGTATTTT
CDR3 protein: CASSQDPTDTQYF

CDR3 length: 13
J gene: TRBJ2-1
D gene: TRBD1
clone size: .
V gene: TRBV6-6
CDR3 DNA: TGTGCCAGCAGGGGACAGGGTTGGAATGAGCAGTTCTTC
CDR3 protein: CASRGQGWNEQFF

CDR3 length: 15
J gene: TRBJ2-7
D gene: TRBD1
clone size: .
V gene: TRBV6-1
CDR3 DNA: TGTGCCAGCAGAGAATGGACAGGGACGCCTGGAGAGCAGTACTTC
CDR3 protein: CASREWTGTPGEQYF

CDR3 length: 15
J gene: TRBJ2-7
D gene: .
clone size: .
V gene: TRBV4-3
CDR3 DNA: TGCGCCAGCAGCCAAGAGGTCTTAGCGGCCTACGAGCAGTACTTC
CDR3 protein: CASSQEVLAAYEQYF

CDR3 length: 16
J gene: TRBJ2-7
D gene: TRBD2
clone size: .
V gene: TRBV4-2
CDR3 DNA: TGTGCCAGCAGCCAACCCTCTAGCGGGAGTTTTGGCGAGCAGTACTTC
CDR3 protein: CASSQPSSGSFGEQYF

CDR3 length: 21
J gene: TRBJ2-1
D gene: .
clone size: .
V gene: TRBV27
CDR3 DNA: TGTGCCAGTGCATCCCGGGACATTTTAGCGGGCCGGTCCCCGCACTACAATGAGCAGTTCTTC
CDR3 protein: CASASRDILAGRSPHYNEQFF

CDR3 length: 17
J gene: TRBJ2-5
D gene: TRBD1
clone size: .
V gene: TRBV19
CDR3 DNA: TGTGCCAGTAGTATAAGTGGCAGGGGGCGTATACAAGAGACCCAGTACTTC
CDR3 protein: CASSISGRGRIQETQYF

CDR3 length: 15
J gene: TRBJ2-1
D gene: TRBD1
clone size: .
V gene: TRBV5-1
CDR3 DNA: TGCGCCAGCAGCTTGGGGGACAGGGGGTTCAATGAGCAGTTCTTC
CDR3 protein: CASSLGDRGFNEQFF

CDR3 length: 13
J gene: TRBJ2-7
D gene: TRBD1
clone size: .
V gene: TRBV7-8
CDR3 DNA: TGTGCCAGCAGCTTAACAGGGGCCAACGAGCAGTACTTC
CDR3 protein: CASSLTGANEQYF

CDR3 length: 16
J gene: TRBJ2-5
D gene: TRBD1
clone size: .
V gene: TRBV11-3
CDR3 DNA: TGTGCCAGCAGCCCTGGGACAGGGGCACACCAAGAGACCCAGTACTTC
CDR3 protein: CASSPGTGAHQETQYF

CDR3 length: 14
J gene: TRBJ2-7
D gene: .
clone size: .
V gene: TRBV27
CDR3 DNA: TGTGCCAGCAGTCTATACGCGGGTGCCTACGAGCAGTACTTC
CDR3 protein: CASSLYAGAYEQYF

CDR3 length: 13
J gene: TRBJ2-7
D gene: .
clone size: .
V gene: TRBV19
CDR3 DNA: TGTGCCAGTAGTATAGCCCCAACCTACGAGCAGTACTTC
CDR3 protein: CASSIAPTYEQYF

CDR3 length: 15
J gene: TRBJ2-1
D gene: .
clone size: .
V gene: TRBV6-1
CDR3 DNA: TGTGCCAGCAGTGAATCGGCGGGACCCTACAATGAGCAGTTCTTC
CDR3 protein: CASSESAGPYNEQFF

CDR3 length: 15
J gene: TRBJ1-2
D gene: .
clone size: .
V gene: TRBV11-1
CDR3 DNA: TGTGCCAGCAGCTTAGAGGACAGAATAATTGCTGGCTACACCTTC
CDR3 protein: CASSLEDRIIAGYTF

CDR3 length: 16
J gene: TRBJ2-6
D gene: .
clone size: .
V gene: TRBV6-5
CDR3 DNA: TGTGCCAGCAGTTATGAAGGGGGTTCTGGGGCCAACGTCCTGACTTTC
CDR3 protein: CASSYEGGSGANVLTF

CDR3 length: 15
J gene: TRBJ1-5
D gene: .
clone size: .
V gene: TRBV21-1
CDR3 DNA: TGTGCCAGCAGCAATGACGGACAGGCAAATCAGCCCCAGCATTTT
CDR3 protein: CASSNDGQANQPQHF

CDR3 length: 15
J gene: TRBJ1-2
D gene: .
clone size: .
V gene: TRBV4-1
CDR3 DNA: TGCGCCAGCAGCCCGTTACAGGGAAAGGACTATGGCTACACCTTC
CDR3 protein: CASSPLQGKDYGYTF

CDR3 length: 15
J gene: TRBJ2-1
D gene: .
clone size: once
V gene: TRBV6-6
CDR3 DNA: TGTGCCAGCAGTTACGACAGCCCCTCCTACAATGAGCAGTTCTTC
CDR3 protein: CASSYDSPSYNEQFF

CDR3 length: 13
J gene: TRBJ1-2
D gene: TRBD1
clone size: .
V gene: TRBV6-6
CDR3 DNA: TGTGCCAGCAGTGACCTGACAGGGAGTGGCTACACCTTC
CDR3 protein: CASSDLTGSGYTF

CDR3 length: 13
J gene: TRBJ2-5
D gene: TRBD1
clone size: .
V gene: TRBV28
CDR3 DNA: TGTGCCATCAACGACAGGGCCCAAGAGACCCAGTACTTC
CDR3 protein: CAINDRAQETQYF

CDR3 length: 15
J gene: TRBJ2-1
D gene: TRBD2
clone size: medium-sized
V gene: TRBV19
CDR3 DNA: TGTGCCAGTAGTATTGGGGAGGGAGGCTACAATGAGCAGTTCTTC
CDR3 protein: CASSIGEGGYNEQFF

CDR3 length: 14
J gene: TRBJ2-1
D gene: TRBD2
clone size: .
V gene: TRBV6-4
CDR3 DNA: TGTGCCAGCAGTGAAGGCGGGAGTGGGAATGAGCAGTTCTTC
CDR3 protein: CASSEGGSGNEQFF

CDR3 length: 16
J gene: TRBJ2-5
D gene: .
clone size: .
V gene: TRBV5-6
CDR3 DNA: TGTGCCAGCAGCCGGAGGTGGAGTAGCGCCAAAGAGACCCAGTACTTC
CDR3 protein: CASSRRWSSAKETQYF

CDR3 length: 14
J gene: TRBJ2-1
D gene: TRBD2
clone size: once
V gene: TRBV4-3
CDR3 DNA: TGCGCCAGCAGCCAAGTTTCGGGAGGGTATGAGCAGTTCTTC
CDR3 protein: CASSQVSGGYEQFF

CDR3 length: 14
J gene: TRBJ1-1
D gene: TRBD1
clone size: once
V gene: TRBV10-3
CDR3 DNA: TGTGCCATCAGTGAGAAGACAGGGGGCACTGAAGCTTTCTTT
CDR3 protein: CAISEKTGGTEAFF

CDR3 length: 13
J gene: TRBJ2-1
D gene: .
clone size: .
V gene: TRBV28
CDR3 DNA: TGTGCCAGCAGCCCCCATCGGCGCAGGGAGCAGTTCTTC
CDR3 protein: CASSPHRRREQFF

CDR3 length: 15
J gene: TRBJ2-7
D gene: TRBD2
clone size: .
V gene: TRBV10-2
CDR3 DNA: TGCGCCAGCAGTGGTTTGCTAGCGGGATCCTACGAGCAGTACTTC
CDR3 protein: CASSGLLAGSYEQYF

CDR3 length: 15
J gene: TRBJ2-1
D gene: TRBD1
clone size: .
V gene: TRBV28
CDR3 DNA: TGTGCCAGCGTGCCGAGGACAGGGTTTGTGGATGAGCAGTTCTTC
CDR3 protein: CASVPRTGFVDEQFF

CDR3 length: 16
J gene: TRBJ1-4
D gene: TRBD1
clone size: few
V gene: TRBV11-2
CDR3 DNA: TGTGCCAGCAGCCCGGGACAGGGGGCAACTAATGAAAAACTGTTTTTT
CDR3 protein: CASSPGQGATNEKLFF

CDR3 length: 16
J gene: TRBJ2-5
D gene: TRBD2
clone size: .
V gene: TRBV7-6
CDR3 DNA: TGTGCCAGCAGCTTACTACTAGCGGGAGTAGGAGAGACCCAGTACTTC
CDR3 protein: CASSLLLAGVGETQYF

CDR3 length: 13
J gene: TRBJ2-7
D gene: .
clone size: .
V gene: TRBV5-6
CDR3 DNA: TGTGCCAGCAGCTCTTCACCCGGGTTGGAGCAGTACTTC
CDR3 protein: CASSSSPGLEQYF

CDR3 length: 17
J gene: TRBJ2-1
D gene: TRBD2
clone size: .
V gene: TRBV4-2
CDR3 DNA: TGTGCCAGCAGTGCTCGAAGTCTGCTAGCGGGAAACAATGAGCAGTTCTTC
CDR3 protein: CASSARSLLAGNNEQFF

CDR3 length: 18
J gene: TRBJ1-1
D gene: .
clone size: .
V gene: TRBV5-8
CDR3 DNA: TGTGCCAGCAGCCCAGGTACAAGGGACTCCCCCAGGAACACTGAAGCTTTCTTT
CDR3 protein: CASSPGTRDSPRNTEAFF

CDR3 length: 15
J gene: TRBJ2-7
D gene: .
clone size: .
V gene: TRBV14
CDR3 DNA: TGTGCCAGCAGCCAAGGACACTTGAGCTCCTACGAGCAGTACTTC
CDR3 protein: CASSQGHLSSYEQYF

CDR3 length: 16
J gene: TRBJ1-4
D gene: .
clone size: .
V gene: TRBV27
CDR3 DNA: TGTGCCAGCAGTCCACTGTACAGGAATTCTAATGAAAAACTGTTTTTT
CDR3 protein: CASSPLYRNSNEKLFF

CDR3 length: 15
J gene: TRBJ2-5
D gene: .
clone size: .
V gene: TRBV4-2
CDR3 DNA: TGTGCCAGCAGCCAAGTAGGCGGGGTGCAAGAGACCCAGTACTTC
CDR3 protein: CASSQVGGVQETQYF

CDR3 length: 14
J gene: TRBJ1-2
D gene: .
clone size: .
V gene: TRBV11-2
CDR3 DNA: TGTGCCAGCAGCTTTGCGACGGGGAACTATGGCTACACCTTC
CDR3 protein: CASSFATGNYGYTF

CDR3 length: 14
J gene: TRBJ2-3
D gene: TRBD2
clone size: .
V gene: TRBV6-4
CDR3 DNA: TGTGCCAGCAGTGACGGGGCGGGAGCAGATACGCAGTATTTT
CDR3 protein: CASSDGAGADTQYF

CDR3 length: 14
J gene: TRBJ2-6
D gene: .
clone size: .
V gene: TRBV5-1
CDR3 DNA: TGCGCCAGCAGCCTAAATGTCGGGGCCAACGTCCTGACTTTC
CDR3 protein: CASSLNVGANVLTF

CDR3 length: 12
J gene: TRBJ1-2
D gene: .
clone size: .
V gene: TRBV29-1
CDR3 DNA: TGCAGCGTTGATCAGGGTGAATATGGCTACACCTTC
CDR3 protein: CSVDQGEYGYTF

CDR3 length: 14
J gene: TRBJ2-1
D gene: .
clone size: .
V gene: TRBV6-5
CDR3 DNA: TGTGCCAGCAGTTACTCAGGACTCCACAATGAGCAGTTCTTC
CDR3 protein: CASSYSGLHNEQFF

CDR3 length: 14
J gene: TRBJ2-3
D gene: .
clone size: .
V gene: TRBV4-1
CDR3 DNA: TGCGCCAGCAGCCGACTTTCGTGGACAGATACGCAGTATTTT
CDR3 protein: CASSRLSWTDTQYF

CDR3 length: 18
J gene: TRBJ1-4
D gene: TRBD1
clone size: .
V gene: TRBV7-3
CDR3 DNA: TGTGCCAGCACCGAAAGACAGGGTAAAGGGCTAAGGGATGAAAAACTGTTTTTT
CDR3 protein: CASTERQGKGLRDEKLFF

CDR3 length: 14
J gene: TRBJ2-7
D gene: .
clone size: .
V gene: TRBV9
CDR3 DNA: TGTGCCAGCAGCGTAGACACAGGAAATTACGAGCAGTACTTC
CDR3 protein: CASSVDTGNYEQYF

CDR3 length: 15
J gene: TRBJ2-3
D gene: TRBD2
clone size: .
V gene: TRBV4-1
CDR3 DNA: TGCGCCAGCAGCCTCGTTCGGGAGGCGGCAGATACGCAGTATTTT
CDR3 protein: CASSLVREAADTQYF

CDR3 length: 15
J gene: TRBJ1-1
D gene: TRBD1
clone size: .
V gene: TRBV28
CDR3 DNA: TGTGCCAGCAGGGAAGACAGGGACGGGGACACTGAAGCTTTCTTT
CDR3 protein: CASREDRDGDTEAFF

CDR3 length: 15
J gene: TRBJ2-1
D gene: TRBD2
clone size: .
V gene: TRBV9
CDR3 DNA: TGTGCCAGCAGCGTATTTCGGGCAGGGAGGGATGAGCAGTTCTTC
CDR3 protein: CASSVFRAGRDEQFF

CDR3 length: 12
J gene: TRBJ1-1
D gene: TRBD1
clone size: .
V gene: TRBV29-1
CDR3 DNA: TGCAGCGGGACAGGTTTGGGGCCTGAAGCTTTCTTT
CDR3 protein: CSGTGLGPEAFF

CDR3 length: 14
J gene: TRBJ2-3
D gene: .
clone size: .
V gene: TRBV5-1
CDR3 DNA: TGCGCCAGCAGCTCCGCTTCGGTTGGAGATACGCAGTATTTT
CDR3 protein: CASSSASVGDTQYF

CDR3 length: 14
J gene: TRBJ2-2
D gene: .
clone size: .
V gene: TRBV4-3
CDR3 DNA: TGCGCCAGCAGCCAACGATCCGCGGGCGGGGAGCTGTTTTTT
CDR3 protein: CASSQRSAGGELFF

CDR3 length: 14
J gene: TRBJ2-1
D gene: TRBD1
clone size: .
V gene: TRBV6-5
CDR3 DNA: TGTGCCAGCAGCCTCCGGGACAGGGAGAATGAGCAGTTCTTC
CDR3 protein: CASSLRDRENEQFF

CDR3 length: 15
J gene: TRBJ2-7
D gene: TRBD2
clone size: .
V gene: TRBV7-2
CDR3 DNA: TGTGCCAGCAGCCCCACTAGCGGGAGTAACTACGAGCAGTACTTC
CDR3 protein: CASSPTSGSNYEQYF

CDR3 length: 18
J gene: TRBJ2-1
D gene: TRBD2
clone size: .
V gene: TRBV6-1
CDR3 DNA: TGTGCCAGCAGAGAAGACAGGATAGCGGGAGAGCGATACAATGAGCAGTTCTTC
CDR3 protein: CASREDRIAGERYNEQFF

CDR3 length: 14
J gene: TRBJ1-5
D gene: .
clone size: .
V gene: TRBV10-2
CDR3 DNA: TGCGCCAACAAGGACAGTTATAGCAATCAGCCCCAGCATTTT
CDR3 protein: CANKDSYSNQPQHF